This TCR beta chain originates from a study of shared clonotypes between healthy human individuals. Assay: immunoSEQ multiplex PCR; the TCRdb copy retains only in-frame clones and omits some. The sample lists more than 2,000,000 clones, just over 90% occurring once. The length of the CDR3 is 13 residues. Germline V gene sequence: CDR1 MDHEN, CDR2 SYDVKM. Trimming took 6 bases from V and 5 from J, leaving 13 bases between them. The chain joins TRBV28 to TRBJ1-2; D uncertain. This sequence originates from a man aged 18 to 29 in good health. Some clones in this sample may be carry-over from other donors' samples. The specimen was naive CD4+ T cells from PBMCs. As to subset: CD45RA+ positively selected. The CDR3 DNA is TGTGCCAGCAGCAGGTACCTAATTTATGGCTACACCTTC. Its protein product is CASSRYLIYGYTF.